This T cell receptor beta chain was found in a study of OX40 agonist ivuxolimab in advanced cancers. Across the study: Checkpoint inhibitors had been given previously to over 30% of patients. Study conclusions and caveats: CD8+ T cells (on average) carried more expanded clones than CD4+ T cells.

Generated by immunoSEQ multiplex PCR, the TCRdb table keeps only in-frame clones and is missing some. The repertoire includes 69,000 or so clones, around 87% of them detected once, and roughly 6.5% sits in the top ten. Concerning this clone itself: Its specificity is unknown.

With V trimmed by 5 bases and J by 7 bases, 3 bases remained unmatched. The CDR3 covers 12 residues. Germline CDR1 MGHDK, CDR2 SYGVNS. The chain combines TRBV25-1 with TRBJ1-1, with 8 bases matching TRBD1. The sequencing here drew on CD4+ or CD8+ T cells sorted from blood, taken in a trial of the OX40 agonist ivuxolimab. The receptor was derived from an adult with an advanced solid tumor such as melanoma, head and neck, liver or kidney cancer. CDR3 nucleotides: TGTGCCAGCAGTATCGGACAGGGTGAAGCTTTCTTT. Translated, it gives CASSIGQGEAFF.